The clone carrying this TCR beta chain was observed a single time. The sample is drawn from a study of blood T cell repertoires in COVID-19. Measured with immunoSEQ multiplex PCR; TCRdb has only the in-frame clones, and not every one. Of under 250,000 clones listed, roughly 85% are singletons. The germline CDR1 and CDR2 sequences are SGHNT and YYREEE (reference sequence). The CDR3 sequence is 14 residues long. The V and J ends lost 7 bases and 1 base, in that order; junction bases with no gene match: 1. The sequence was obtained from a woman aged 70-85 years with COVID-19, enrolled during active disease. The genes are TRBV5-4 and TRBJ2-4; TRBD1 aligns across 11 bases. The sequenced sample consisted of peripheral blood. CDR3 nucleotides: TGTGCCAGCCGGGACAGGGGGGCCAAAAACATTCAGTACTTC. Amino acids: CASRDRGAKNIQYF.